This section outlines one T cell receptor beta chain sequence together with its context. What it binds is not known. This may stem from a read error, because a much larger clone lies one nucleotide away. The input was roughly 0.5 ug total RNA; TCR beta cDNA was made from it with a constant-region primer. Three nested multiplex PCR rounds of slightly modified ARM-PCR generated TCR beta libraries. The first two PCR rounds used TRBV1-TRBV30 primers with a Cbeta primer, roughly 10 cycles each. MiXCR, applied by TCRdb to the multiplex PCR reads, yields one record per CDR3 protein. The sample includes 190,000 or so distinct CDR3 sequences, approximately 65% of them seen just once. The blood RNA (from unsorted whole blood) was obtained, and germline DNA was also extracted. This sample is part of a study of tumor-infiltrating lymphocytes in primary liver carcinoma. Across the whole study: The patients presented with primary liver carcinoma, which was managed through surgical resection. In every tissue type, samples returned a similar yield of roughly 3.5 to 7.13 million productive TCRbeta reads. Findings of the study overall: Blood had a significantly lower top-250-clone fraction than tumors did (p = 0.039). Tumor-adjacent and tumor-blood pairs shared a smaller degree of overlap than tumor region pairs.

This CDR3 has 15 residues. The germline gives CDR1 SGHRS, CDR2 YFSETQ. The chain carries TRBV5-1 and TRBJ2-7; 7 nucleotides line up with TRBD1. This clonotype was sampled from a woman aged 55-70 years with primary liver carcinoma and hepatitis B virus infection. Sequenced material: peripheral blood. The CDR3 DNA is TGCGCCAGCAGCTTGTCCTGGGGACAGAACTACGTGCAGTACTTC. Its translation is CASSLSWGQNYVQYF.